The present entry profiles one T cell receptor beta chain with its context. The clone's antigen remains unknown. Base qualities were left out, and no much larger clone turns up one base away. The twin pairs came from the European Cystic Fibrosis Twin and Sibling Study Cohort, a cohort that recruited patients from 150 to 200 CF clinics across 14 European countries. Both zygosity and CFTR genotype were checked in-house, and zygosity was tested with multiplex PCR across nine short tandem repeat loci. Each twin gave a peripheral blood sample, and clinical parameters were documented on that same day of blood sampling. Genomic DNA was isolated from peripheral blood cells with phenol/chloroform and kept in TE buffer at 4 degrees C. The data were taken from a study of monozygotic twins with cystic fibrosis (dated by TCRdb to 2020 to 2023). With regard to the full study: Barcoded libraries were made from approximately 2.8 micrograms of fragmented DNA using 15 PCR cycles. Made up mostly of children and adolescents, the cohort included ten female and six male twin pairs ranging in age from about 2.0 to 36.4 years, with a median of about 8.6 years. Data for three of the twin pairs had been reported previously in another context. Twins were ranked among more than 900 cohort participants for weight-for-height and FEVPerc (FEV1 disease centile) on the day of blood sampling. To assess genetic influence on V and J gene usage, the study compared TCR beta repertoires within and across 16 monozygotic twin pairs with cystic fibrosis.

The germline V gene sets CDR1 to MRHNA and CDR2 to SNTAGT. The CDR3 goes from the cysteine to the phenylalanine over 19 residues. Only the CDR3 portion is preserved as DNA: 57 bases, with reading frame beginning at the first base. V has 9 bases trimmed and J has 1 base trimmed; junction bases matching no gene number 20. TCR beta CDR3 regions were amplified by multiplex PCR with the immunoSEQ immune profiling system according to the manufacturer's instructions. Sequencing was performed on an Illumina NextSeq system. In the source study's methods: Sequence data were processed on the immunoSEQ Analyzer platform, and clonality was computed as the square root of Simpson's index of productive rearrangements. Similarity in V and J usage was quantified by Jensen-Shannon distance, and CDR3 generation probabilities were calculated with OLGA. Shared CDR3 sequences were searched against the immuneACCESS database (August 2020) and VDJdb (December 2020). TCRdb carries this immuneACCESS record with in-frame sequences only. Its versions omit some clonotypes, under half of them owing to an unresolved V gene in the studies checked, with the rest unexplained. The V and J calls and clone size come from that table; D and trimming were worked out from the DNA. In this sample the table shows about 36,000 clones, roughly 84% of which occur a single time. 1.5% to 2% of the sample goes to the ten largest clones.

Findings and caveats that apply to the study as a whole: The cohort was small, and the number of shared CDR3s showed no association with age, concordance or disease severity. Significantly higher nucleotide-identical clonotype sharing was observed within monozygotic CF twin pairs than between unrelated CF individuals (P = 0.000026, Mann-Whitney). Simpson clonality was found to be generally low (median roughly 0.009), suggesting a naive-dominated repertoire, although higher clonality was observed in the most severely affected patients. The greatest similarity to the co-twin was observed for V gene usage in 13 of 16 pairs and for J usage in 8 of 16 pairs, which suggested genetic constraints.

Sequencing was carried out using blood. This sequence uses TRBV6-4 and TRBJ1-4, and TRBD1 matches 7 of the central bases. This sequence originates from a girl aged 2 to 10 with cystic fibrosis. CDR3 protein: CARRGGGGTPSETNEKLFF. The DNA reads TGTGCCAGGAGAGGGGGCGGGGGGACCCCATCGGAAACTAATGAAAAACTGTTTTTT.